One sample yielded the 2 T cell receptor beta chains listed below, sequenced in a study of CD8 T cells in Susac syndrome. It was with random hexamers that roughly 0.5 to 1 ug RNA was reverse transcribed. TCRdb fed the immunoSEQ multiplex PCR reads into MiXCR, producing one record per CDR3 protein. The table has 200,000 to 250,000 distinct CDR3 sequences, approximately 94% seen once. The sequenced material came from CD4+ T cells from PBMCs. The receptors shown here come from a human donor with Susac syndrome.

The chain links TRBV3-1 to TRBJ2-2; 8 nucleotides match TRBD1. V trimming: 4 bases; J trimming: 2 bases; junction bases outside the gene matches: 6. From germline, CDR1 is LGHDT and CDR2 YNNKEL (reference sequence). The CDR3 contains 16 residues. CDR3 in amino acids: CASSLRQGLNTGELFF. CDR3 sequence (DNA): TGTGCCAGCAGCCTCCGACAGGGGCTTAACACCGGGGAGCTGTTTTTT. Using reference TRBV3-1 and TRBJ2-2 for the parts outside the CDR3, the full variable domain is DTAVSQTPKYLVTQMGNDKSIKCEQNLGHDTMYWYKQDSKKFLKIMFSYNNKELIINETVPNRFSPKSPDKAHLNLHINSLELGDSAVYFCASSLRQGLNTGELFFGEGSRLTVL.

The chain links TRBV7-2 to TRBJ1-2, with no clear D. The CDR3 length is 16 residues. Germline loops: CDR1 SGHTA, CDR2 FQGNSA. Trimming left V 4 bases short and J 1 base short, with 16 bases between. Written as DNA, the CDR3 is TGTGCCAGCAGCTCCATCCGTGCGGGCTTTAACTATGGCTACACCTTC. It yields the protein CASSSIRAGFNYGYTF. Supplemented by reference TRBV7-2 and TRBJ1-2, the full variable domain reads GAGVSQSPSNKVTEKGKDVELRCDPISGHTALYWYRQSLGQGLEFLIYFQGNSAPDKSGLPSDRFSAERTGGSVSTLTIQRTQQEDSAVYLCASSSIRAGFNYGYTFGSGTRLTVV.